The 18 T cell receptor beta chains given below trace back to one sample, sequenced in a study of T cell responses to AZD1222 COVID-19 vaccine. Repertoires were generated with immunoSEQ multiplex PCR, while TCRdb's copy carries only in-frame clones and drops some. Of more than 85,000 clones in the sample, 94% were seen once. Sequencing was performed on peripheral blood, taken 28 days after the second AZD1222 dose. The source of these receptors is an adult who received the AZD1222 COVID-19 vaccine.

The rearrangement uses TRBV7-9 and TRBJ1-1; D gene uncertain. Trimming removed 4 bases from V and 5 bases from J, with 20 bases in between. Per the germline V gene, CDR1 is SEHNR and CDR2 is FQNEAQ (reference sequence). The CDR3 covers 16 residues. CDR3 DNA sequence: TGTGCCAGCAGCTACCCCATATCTCTGGGAGAGACTGAAGCTTTCTTT. It translates to CASSYPISLGETEAFF.

The V gene is TRBV6-5, the J gene TRBJ2-7, with 9 bases matching TRBD1. With V trimmed by 6 bases and J by 3 bases, 6 bases remained unmatched. This CDR3 contains 14 residues. Germline V gives CDR1 MNHEY, CDR2 SVGAGI. CDR3 protein: CASRGDRVVYEQYF. The DNA for the CDR3 is TGTGCCAGCAGGGGGGACAGGGTGGTCTACGAGCAGTACTTC.

The J gene is TRBJ1-3, the V gene TRBV6-5; perhaps TRBD1 as D (5 bases). The V end lost 11 bases, the J end lost 0 bases, and 14 bases lay between the germline ends. The CDR3 is 14 residues long. The germline V gene encodes CDR1 MNHEY and CDR2 SVGAGI. CDR3 DNA: TGTGCCGTGGCAGGGCTACCCTCTGGAAACACCATATATTTT. Its protein is CAVAGLPSGNTIYF.

This chain connects TRBV28 to TRBJ1-1, with a weak D call TRBD1 (5 bases). From germline, CDR1 is MDHEN and CDR2 SYDVKM. The CDR3 totals 16 residues. Trimming cost V 5 bases and J 2 bases, with 18 bases left between them. CDR3 protein: CASSRPGRRGNTEAFF. Written as DNA, the CDR3 is TGTGCCAGCAGTCGCCCCGGGAGGAGGGGAAACACTGAAGCTTTCTTT.

The chain couples TRBV7-9 to TRBJ1-2; 9 bases align to TRBD1. The CDR3 loop spans 19 amino acids. CDR1 is SEHNR and CDR2 is FQNEAQ in the germline V gene (reference sequence). The J segment lost 5 bases and the V segment lost 5 bases, leaving 21 bases of the junction unmatched. The CDR3 nucleotides are TGTGCCAGCAGCACACCCCGCGGGGACAGGGTCTCCCCAGGGTATGGCTACACCTTC. The encoded protein is CASSTPRGDRVSPGYGYTF.

This rearrangement joins TRBV3-1 (or the pseudogene TRBV3-2) to TRBJ2-1; TRBD1 might be the D (5 bases). Germline V gene data show CDR1 as LGHDT and CDR2 as YNNKEL (reference sequence). The CDR3 covers 17 residues. With 0 bases removed from V and 1 base from J, the gap between germline ends came to 13 bases. The CDR3 loop is CASSQDKGNPSYNEQFF. For the CDR3, the DNA is TGTGCCAGCAGCCAAGATAAGGGGAACCCATCCTACAATGAGCAGTTCTTC.

This clone was recorded only once. The V and J genes are TRBV27 and TRBJ2-3, with no clear D. V was clipped by 3 bases and J by 5 bases, with 6 bases between them. The CDR3 covers 12 residues. Germline assignment: CDR1 MNHEY and CDR2 SMNVEV (reference sequence). The CDR3 coding sequence is TGTGCCAGCAGTTTCCCCGGAGATACGCAGTATTTT. Protein: CASSFPGDTQYF.

CDR3 DNA sequence: TGTGCCAGCAGTTCCCTCCCGGGGGGGGAGCTGTTTTTT. Translating it yields CASSSLPGGELFF. The chain joins TRBV7-2 to TRBJ2-2, with D perhaps matching TRBD2 (5 bases). The CDR3 contains 13 residues. V was trimmed by 6 bases and J by 8 bases, leaving 13 bases between them. The germline V gene has CDR1 SGHTA and CDR2 FQGNSA.

The chain carries TRBV25-1 and TRBJ1-2; a possible D gene is TRBD1 (5 bases). V was trimmed by 8 bases and J by 3 bases, leaving 19 bases between them. The CDR3 is 15 residues long. The germline V gene encodes CDR1 MGHDK and CDR2 SYGVNS. In nucleotides, the CDR3 is TGTGCCAGCGAGTGGGCGGGGGAATTCGACTATGGCTACACCTTC. It is translated as CASEWAGEFDYGYTF.

The chain links TRBV10-3 to TRBJ1-5; a possible D gene is TRBD1 (5 bases). The CDR3 runs to 13 residues. Between the trimmed V and J ends, which lost 6 bases and 3 bases, there was a span of 9 bases. Per germline, CDR1 ENHRY and CDR2 SYGVKD. CDR3 DNA sequence: TGTGCCATCAGCGGGGGGGACAATCAGCCCCAGCATTTT. Amino acids: CAISGGDNQPQHF.

The chain is built from TRBV20-1 and TRBJ1-2, with 7 nucleotides matching TRBD1. V gave up 3 bases and J gave up 8 bases; unmatched junction bases: 9. CDR1 and CDR2 from the germline V gene are DFQATT and SNEGSKA (reference sequence). The CDR3 runs to 13 residues. CDR3 nucleotides: TGCAGTGCTAGTCCGGACAGGATGGACGGCTACACCTTC. Translated, it gives CSASPDRMDGYTF.

This clone was counted a single time. The rearrangement joins TRBV19 to TRBJ1-6; no clear D gene. The CDR3 contains 14 residues. Germline CDR1 LNHDA, CDR2 SQIVND (reference sequence). The V end lost 5 bases, the J end lost 9 bases, and 14 bases lay between the germline ends. Here the CDR3 reads CASSGPTDGSPLHF. Here the CDR3 DNA reads TGTGCCAGTAGTGGACCCACGGATGGTTCACCCCTCCACTTT. The variable domain in full, completed from reference TRBV19 and TRBJ1-6, reads DGGITQSPKYLFRKEGQNVTLSCEQNLNHDAMYWYRQDPGQGLRLIYYSQIVNDFQKGDIAEGYSVSREKKESFPLTVTSAQKNPTAFYLCASSGPTDGSPLHFGNGTRLTVT.

V usage is TRBV7-8 and J usage is TRBJ2-5; D is undetermined. Trimming stripped 0 bases from V and 2 bases from J, with 13 bases between. CDR1 is SGHVS, CDR2 FQNEAQ, per germline. CDR3 length equals 16 residues. This CDR3 is CASSLAGTVRQETQYF. The CDR3 region has the DNA TGTGCCAGCAGCTTAGCGGGAACGGTGAGGCAAGAGACCCAGTACTTC.

The CDR3 spells CASSHKRENFGEQFF. The DNA of the CDR3 is TGTGCCAGCAGCCATAAGCGGGAGAATTTTGGTGAGCAGTTCTTC. This rearrangement joins TRBV3-1 (or the pseudogene TRBV3-2) to TRBJ2-1, with 8 bases that match TRBD2. The CDR3 totals 15 residues. Trimming removed 3 bases from V and 9 bases from J; junction bases left unmatched: 10. Germline lookup yields CDR1 LGHDT and CDR2 YNNKEL (reference sequence).

The chain recombines TRBV11-3 with TRBJ1-1; 9 bases map to TRBD1. V lost 4 bases, J lost 6 bases, and 6 bases stayed unmatched. Germline V gene data show CDR1 as SGHNT and CDR2 as YENEEA. This CDR3 comprises 14 residues. The CDR3 DNA follows: TGTGCCAGCAGCTCGGACAGGGGACAATCTGAAGCTTTCTTT. This codes for CASSSDRGQSEAFF.

V is TRBV7-9 and J is TRBJ1-2, with D unresolved. The CDR3 spans 16 residues. Trimming pared 3 bases from V and 4 bases from J, leaving 18 bases between. Germline CDR1 is SEHNR and CDR2 is FQNEAQ (reference sequence). CDR3 in amino acids: CASSLPESLRGYGYTF. CDR3 DNA: TGTGCCAGCAGCTTGCCTGAGTCCTTACGTGGCTATGGCTACACCTTC.

This clone was recorded once. The V and J genes are TRBV5-1 and TRBJ2-7; tentative D call: TRBD1 (6 bases). The V gene's germline CDR1 is SGHRS and CDR2 YFSETQ. Trimming stripped 0 bases from V and 3 bases from J, with 10 bases between. CDR3 length: 14 amino acids. CDR3 sequence: CASSLAQGRYEQYF. Here the CDR3 DNA reads TGCGCCAGCAGCTTGGCACAGGGTCGCTACGAGCAGTACTTC.

The V gene is TRBV30, the J gene TRBJ1-5, with D tentatively TRBD1 (5 bases). Germline V gene lookup returns CDR1 GTSNPN and CDR2 SVGIG (reference sequence). This CDR3 has 13 amino acids. Trimming removed 2 bases from V and 5 bases from J, with 10 bases in between. CDR3 nucleotides: TGTGCCTGGAGTTCGGGAGGGGATCAGCCCCAGCATTTT. It codes for CAWSSGGDQPQHF. The whole variable domain, remainder taken from reference TRBV30 and TRBJ1-5, is SQTIHQWPATLVQPVGSPLSLECTVEGTSNPNLYWYRQAAGRGLQLLFYSVGIGQISSEVPQNLSASRPQDRQFILSSKKLLLSDSGFYLCAWSSGGDQPQHFGDGTRLSIL.